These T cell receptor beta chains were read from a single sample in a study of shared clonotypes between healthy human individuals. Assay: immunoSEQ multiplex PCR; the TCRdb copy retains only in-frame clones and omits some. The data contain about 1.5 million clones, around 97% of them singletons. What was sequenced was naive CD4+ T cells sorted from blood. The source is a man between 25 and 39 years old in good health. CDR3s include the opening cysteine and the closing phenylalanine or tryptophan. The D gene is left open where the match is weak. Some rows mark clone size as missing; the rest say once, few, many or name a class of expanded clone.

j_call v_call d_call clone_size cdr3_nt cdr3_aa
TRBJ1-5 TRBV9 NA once TGTGCCAGCAGCCCCCATTTGGCGGGGGGCCACCAGCCCCAGCATTTT CASSPHLAGGHQPQHF
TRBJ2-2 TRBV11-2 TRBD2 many TGTGCCAGCAGCACCCGCGGGGGCGGGGAGCTGTTTTTT CASSTRGGGELFF
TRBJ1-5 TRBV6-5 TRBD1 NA TGTGCCAGCAGTTATCGGACAGGTTGGGAGCCCCAGCATTTT CASSYRTGWEPQHF
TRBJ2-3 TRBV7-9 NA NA TGTGCCAGCAGCCCTGGGTGGGAGCGGGGCACAGATACGCAGTATTTT CASSPGWERGTDTQYF
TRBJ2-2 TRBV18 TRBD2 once TGTGCCAGCTCACCACAGGGACTAGCGGGAGGACACTCCGGGGAGCTGTTTTTT CASSPQGLAGGHSGELFF
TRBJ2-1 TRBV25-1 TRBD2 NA TGTGCCAGCAGTGACGGCGGGGGGGTTTACAATGAGCAGTTCTTC CASSDGGGVYNEQFF
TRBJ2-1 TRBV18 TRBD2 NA TGTGCCAGCTCACCACCGGCTAGCGGCGACAATGAGCAGTTCTTC CASSPPASGDNEQFF
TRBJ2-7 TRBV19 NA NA TGTGCCAGTAGTATTAGTAAGGGCACCTACGAGCAGTACTTC CASSISKGTYEQYF
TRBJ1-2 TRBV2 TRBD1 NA TGTGCCAGCAGTACCAGGGGGCCAGGTGGCTACACCTTC CASSTRGPGGYTF
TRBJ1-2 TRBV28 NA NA TGTGCCAGCAGTCCCCCCCTTGGGCTGAACTATGGCTACACCTTC CASSPPLGLNYGYTF
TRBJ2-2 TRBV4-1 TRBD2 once TGCGCCAGCAGCCACTCTAGCGGGGGTAACACCGGGGAGCTGTTTTTT CASSHSSGGNTGELFF
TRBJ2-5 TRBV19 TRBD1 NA TGTGCCAGTAACCCGGGACAGGGGACCCAGTACTTC CASNPGQGTQYF
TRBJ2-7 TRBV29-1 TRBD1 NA TGCAGCGTAACCAGGACAGGGGGCTACGAGCAGTACTTC CSVTRTGGYEQYF
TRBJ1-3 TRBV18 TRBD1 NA TGTGCCAGCTCCCCATTGTACAGGGGGCAGTCTGGAAACACCATATATTTT CASSPLYRGQSGNTIYF
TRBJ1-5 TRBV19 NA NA TGTGCCAGTAGTATGGGGGCGGGGTCTACCCAGCATTTT CASSMGAGSTQHF
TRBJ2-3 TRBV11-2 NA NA TGTGCCAGCAGCTCCCCCACAGATACGCAGTATTTT CASSSPTDTQYF
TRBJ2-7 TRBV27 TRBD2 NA TGTGCCAGCAGAGGAGCGGGAGATTACGAGCAGTACTTC CASRGAGDYEQYF
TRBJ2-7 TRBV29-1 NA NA TGCAGCGTTGGCCATCTAAGCTACGAGCAGTACTTC CSVGHLSYEQYF
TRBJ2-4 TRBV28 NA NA TGTGCCAGCAGTTTATATCCCCACATTCAGTACTTC CASSLYPHIQYF
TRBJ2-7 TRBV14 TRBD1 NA TGTGCCAGCAGCCACCAAACGGGACAGCACTACGAGCAGTACTTC CASSHQTGQHYEQYF
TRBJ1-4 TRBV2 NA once TGTGCCAGCAGTGAATATCCAGTCGAAAAACTGTTTTTT CASSEYPVEKLFF
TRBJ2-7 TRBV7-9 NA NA TGTGCCAGCAGCTTAATAAAGGGCCACGAGCAGTACTTC CASSLIKGHEQYF
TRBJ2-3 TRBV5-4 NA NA TGTGCCAGCAGGTTGGACCCCACAGATACGCAGTATTTT CASRLDPTDTQYF
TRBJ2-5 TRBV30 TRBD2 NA TGTGCCTGGATGGGACTAGCGGGAGTAGAGACCCAGTACTTC CAWMGLAGVETQYF
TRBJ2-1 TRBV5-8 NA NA TGTGCCAGCAGCCTAATCGCCCGTGAGCAGTTCTTC CASSLIAREQFF
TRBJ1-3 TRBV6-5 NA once TGTGCCAGCAGTTACTCCCGGGACGGAAGAAACACCATATATTTT CASSYSRDGRNTIYF
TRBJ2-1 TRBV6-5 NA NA TGTGCCAGCTCTAACGCGGGTTTCAATGAGCAGTTCTTC CASSNAGFNEQFF
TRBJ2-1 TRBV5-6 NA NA TGTGCCAGCAGCACCCCCCTTGACGGGTTATCCTACAATGAGCAGTTCTTC CASSTPLDGLSYNEQFF
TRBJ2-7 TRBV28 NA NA TGTGCCAGCAGCCGTTGGGGCAGGGGATACGAGCAGTACTTC CASSRWGRGYEQYF
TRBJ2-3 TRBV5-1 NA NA TGCGCCAGCAGCCTCGCAGGGGTTGGGGGCGGCACAGATACGCAGTATTTT CASSLAGVGGGTDTQYF
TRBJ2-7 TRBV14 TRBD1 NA TGTGCCAGCAGCCAGTGGGACAGATCTCTTTTCTACGAGCAGTACTTC CASSQWDRSLFYEQYF
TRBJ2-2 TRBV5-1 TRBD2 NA TGCGCCAGCGGCGGTTCTAGCGGGAGGGCCGGCACCGGGGAGCTGTTTTTT CASGGSSGRAGTGELFF
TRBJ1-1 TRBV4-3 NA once TGCGCCAGCAGCCCACATCATCTGGGGGGATCGAACACTGAAGCTTTCTTT CASSPHHLGGSNTEAFF
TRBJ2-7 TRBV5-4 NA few TGTGCCAGCAGCCAGCGTGAGGGTGATCAGTACTTC CASSQREGDQYF
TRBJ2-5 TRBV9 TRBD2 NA TGTGCCAGCAGCGTAGCTGCGGTAGCGGGAGAGACCCAGTACTTC CASSVAAVAGETQYF
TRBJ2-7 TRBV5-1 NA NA TGCGCCAGCAGGGGGGACGAGCAGTACTTC CASRGDEQYF
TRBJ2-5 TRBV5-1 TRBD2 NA TGCGCCAGCAGCCCTCTAGCGGGAAGTGAGACCCAGTACTTC CASSPLAGSETQYF
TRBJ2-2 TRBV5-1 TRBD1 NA TGCGCCAGCAGTTACAGGGGGAACACCGGGGAGCTGTTTTTT CASSYRGNTGELFF
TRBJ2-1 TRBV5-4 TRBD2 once TGTGCCAGCAGCTCCAAGGGGACTAGCGGGAGTCCCTACAATGAGCAGTTCTTC CASSSKGTSGSPYNEQFF
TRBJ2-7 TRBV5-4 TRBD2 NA TGTGCCAGCAGCGTAGGGAGCGGGAGGGGATACTACGAGCAGTACTTC CASSVGSGRGYYEQYF
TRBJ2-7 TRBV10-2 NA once TGCGCCAGCAGCGAAGGACTGGGCGAGCAGTACTTC CASSEGLGEQYF
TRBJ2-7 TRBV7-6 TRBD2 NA TGTGCCAGCAGCCCCGGCCCCTTGAGCGGGAGCTGGTACGAGCAGTACTTC CASSPGPLSGSWYEQYF